Detailed here is one T cell receptor (beta chain). Starting material of 500 ng total RNA yielded TCR beta cDNA via a constant-region primer. The TCR beta library was amplified through three nested multiplex PCR rounds in a modified ARM-PCR procedure. For approximately 11 cycles apiece, the opening two PCR rounds ran with TRBV1-TRBV30 forward primers and a C-beta reverse primer. One entry per CDR3 protein results from TCRdb running MiXCR on the multiplex PCR reads. Of hundreds of thousands of distinct CDR3 sequences listed, about three fifths are singletons. In germline, CDR1 is MNHNY, CDR2 SVGAGI (reference sequence). V gave up 2 bases and J gave up 4 bases, with 11 bases separating them. The CDR3 is 14 amino acids. This specimen comes from a study of tumor-infiltrating lymphocytes in primary liver carcinoma. Germline DNA was also extracted, with blood RNA taken from unsorted whole blood.

Material for sequencing was peripheral blood. The sequence came from a woman between 25 and 40 years old with primary liver carcinoma and hepatitis B virus infection. This chain connects TRBV6-6 to TRBJ1-1; D gene ambiguous. In nucleotides, the CDR3 is TGTGCCAGCAGTTACAGCGGACTGGGCACTGAAGCTTTCTTT. This translates into CASSYSGLGTEAFF.